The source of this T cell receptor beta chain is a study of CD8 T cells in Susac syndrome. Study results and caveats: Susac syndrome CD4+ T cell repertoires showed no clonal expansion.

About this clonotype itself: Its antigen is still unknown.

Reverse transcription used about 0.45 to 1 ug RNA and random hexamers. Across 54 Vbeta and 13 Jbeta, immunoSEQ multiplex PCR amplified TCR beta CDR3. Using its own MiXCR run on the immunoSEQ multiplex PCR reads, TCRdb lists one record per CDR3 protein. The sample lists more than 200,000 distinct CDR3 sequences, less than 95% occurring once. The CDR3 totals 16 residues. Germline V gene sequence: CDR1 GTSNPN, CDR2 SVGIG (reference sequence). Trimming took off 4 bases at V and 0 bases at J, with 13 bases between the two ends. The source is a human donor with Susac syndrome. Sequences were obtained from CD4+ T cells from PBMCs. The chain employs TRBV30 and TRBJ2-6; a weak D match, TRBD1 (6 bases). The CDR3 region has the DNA TGTGCCTGGACACAGGGTACTAGCTCTGGGGCCAACGTCCTGACTTTC. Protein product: CAWTQGTSSGANVLTF.